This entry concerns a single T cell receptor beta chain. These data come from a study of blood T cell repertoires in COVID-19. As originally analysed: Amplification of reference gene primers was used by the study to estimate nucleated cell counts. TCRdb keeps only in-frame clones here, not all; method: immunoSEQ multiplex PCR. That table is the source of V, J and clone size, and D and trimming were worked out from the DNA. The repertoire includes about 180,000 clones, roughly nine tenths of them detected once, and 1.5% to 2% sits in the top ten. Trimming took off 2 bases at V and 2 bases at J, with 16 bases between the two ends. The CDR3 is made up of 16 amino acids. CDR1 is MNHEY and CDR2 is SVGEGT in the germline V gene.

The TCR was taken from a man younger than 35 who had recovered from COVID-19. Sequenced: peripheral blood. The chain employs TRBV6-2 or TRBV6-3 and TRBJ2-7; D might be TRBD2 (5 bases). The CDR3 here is CASSYLRSPSPYEQYF. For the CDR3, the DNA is TGTGCCAGCAGTTACCTCCGGAGTCCTAGCCCCTACGAGCAGTACTTC.